This is a list of T cell receptor beta chains from one sample in a study of cytomegalovirus exposure and HLA in healthy donors. Sequencing was performed with immunoSEQ multiplex PCR; in TCRdb, only in-frame clones are kept and a portion is missing. Here the sample spans almost 200,000 clones, roughly 85% being singletons. The sequenced sample consisted of PBMCs. These receptors were obtained from a woman in her 30s in good health and CMV-seropositive. Both conserved end residues are part of each CDR3. Each record gives: CDR3 protein, CDR3 DNA, V gene, CDR3 length, clone size, J gene, D gene. D genes are given only for firm matches. Clone size, where shown, is once, few, many, or a class for clones that have expanded.

CDR3: CASSSRGRNSPLHF
DNA: TGTGCCAGCAGTTCTCGGGGAAGAAATTCACCCCTCCACTTT
V: TRBV6-5
length: 14
size: -
J: TRBJ1-6
D: -

CDR3: CASSYFGQAPEAFF
DNA: TGTGCCAGCAGCTATTTCGGACAGGCCCCTGAAGCTTTCTTT
V: TRBV7-2
length: 14
size: -
J: TRBJ1-1
D: TRBD1

CDR3: CASSYSETGREKLFF
DNA: TGTGCCAGCAGTTACTCGGAGACAGGGAGGGAAAAACTGTTTTTT
V: TRBV6-5
length: 15
size: -
J: TRBJ1-4
D: TRBD1

CDR3: CASSLGTGRTDTQYF
DNA: TGTGCCAGCTCACTGGGGACAGGGCGTACAGATACGCAGTATTTT
V: TRBV18
length: 15
size: -
J: TRBJ2-3
D: TRBD1

CDR3: CASSQSSGSPPYEQYF
DNA: TGTGCCAGCAGCCAGTCTAGCGGGAGCCCGCCCTACGAGCAGTACTTC
V: TRBV11-3
length: 16
size: few
J: TRBJ2-7
D: TRBD2

CDR3: CASSQESGDFYNEQFF
DNA: TGCGCCAGCAGCCAAGAAAGCGGGGACTTCTACAATGAGCAGTTCTTC
V: TRBV4-1
length: 16
size: -
J: TRBJ2-1
D: TRBD2

CDR3: CASSQLLAGGYNEQFF
DNA: TGTGCCAGCAGCCAACTACTAGCGGGAGGGTACAATGAGCAGTTCTTC
V: TRBV14
length: 16
size: -
J: TRBJ2-1
D: TRBD2

CDR3: CASSQAAGFYGYTF
DNA: TGCGCCAGCAGCCAAGCGGCAGGATTCTATGGCTACACCTTC
V: TRBV4-1
length: 14
size: few
J: TRBJ1-2
D: -

CDR3: CASSSGSTYEQYF
DNA: TGCGCCAGCAGCTCCGGGTCGACCTACGAGCAGTACTTC
V: TRBV5-1
length: 13
size: -
J: TRBJ2-7
D: -

CDR3: CASSIDWSGTDTQYF
DNA: TGTGCCAGCAGTATCGACTGGTCTGGCACAGATACGCAGTATTTT
V: TRBV6-5
length: 15
size: -
J: TRBJ2-3
D: -

CDR3: CAISSGISSYEQYF
DNA: TGTGCCATCAGTAGCGGGATCAGCTCCTACGAGCAGTACTTC
V: TRBV10-3
length: 14
size: -
J: TRBJ2-7
D: TRBD2

CDR3: CASSLGGGDQPQHF
DNA: TGTGCCAGCAGCTTAGGCGGAGGGGACCAGCCCCAGCATTTT
V: TRBV7-2
length: 14
size: -
J: TRBJ1-5
D: -

CDR3: CASSLDNGGFDEQYF
DNA: TGTGCCAGCAGCTTAGATAATGGAGGGTTCGACGAGCAGTACTTC
V: TRBV11-2
length: 15
size: -
J: TRBJ2-7
D: -

CDR3: CSATSTDTQYF
DNA: TGCAGCGCTACCTCCACAGATACGCAGTATTTT
V: TRBV29-1
length: 11
size: -
J: TRBJ2-3
D: -

CDR3: CASSVLPVQETQYF
DNA: TGTGCCAGCAGCGTACTCCCTGTACAAGAGACCCAGTACTTC
V: TRBV9
length: 14
size: -
J: TRBJ2-5
D: -

CDR3: CASSEFRFNTEAFF
DNA: TGTGCCAGCAGTGAATTTCGGTTTAACACTGAAGCTTTCTTT
V: TRBV6-1
length: 14
size: -
J: TRBJ1-1
D: -

CDR3: CASRASGSYEQYF
DNA: TGTGCCAGCAGAGCCTCGGGGAGCTACGAGCAGTACTTC
V: TRBV2
length: 13
size: -
J: TRBJ2-7
D: -

CDR3: CATLRENYGYTF
DNA: TGCGCCACCCTCAGGGAAAACTATGGCTACACCTTC
V: TRBV10-2
length: 12
size: -
J: TRBJ1-2
D: -

CDR3: CASRTRRGSSYNEQFF
DNA: TGTGCCAGCAGGACGAGACGAGGGAGCTCCTACAATGAGCAGTTCTTC
V: TRBV28
length: 16
size: -
J: TRBJ2-1
D: -

CDR3: CASSVTGWDTEAFF
DNA: TGTGCCAGCAGTGTCACAGGGTGGGACACTGAAGCTTTCTTT
V: TRBV27
length: 14
size: -
J: TRBJ1-1
D: -

CDR3: CASSYGSGGDYGYTF
DNA: TGTGCCAGCAGTTACGGGTCAGGGGGCGACTATGGCTACACCTTC
V: TRBV6-5
length: 15
size: -
J: TRBJ1-2
D: TRBD1

CDR3: CASSLWTQGNEQFF
DNA: TGTGCCAGCAGCTTATGGACCCAGGGGAATGAGCAGTTCTTC
V: TRBV7-9
length: 14
size: -
J: TRBJ2-1
D: -

CDR3: CASSSVAGGETQYF
DNA: TGCGCCAGCAGCTCGGTAGCGGGAGGGGAGACCCAGTACTTC
V: TRBV5-1
length: 14
size: once
J: TRBJ2-5
D: TRBD2

CDR3: CASSPTGIYEQYF
DNA: TGTGCCAGCAGTCCGACAGGGATCTACGAGCAGTACTTC
V: TRBV6-8
length: 13
size: -
J: TRBJ2-7
D: TRBD1

CDR3: CASSGPGLGEQYF
DNA: TGTGCCAGCAGCGGGCCGGGACTAGGCGAGCAGTACTTC
V: TRBV9
length: 13
size: once
J: TRBJ2-7
D: TRBD2

CDR3: CASSLAVVSTDTQYF
DNA: TGTGCCAGCAGTTTAGCTGTAGTGAGCACAGATACGCAGTATTTT
V: TRBV6-5
length: 15
size: -
J: TRBJ2-3
D: -

CDR3: CSCRVNEQFF
DNA: TGCAGCTGCAGGGTCAATGAGCAGTTCTTC
V: TRBV29-1
length: 10
size: once
J: TRBJ2-1
D: -

CDR3: CASSPRPGGQPQHF
DNA: TGTGCCAGCAGCCCCCGGCCTGGAGGTCAGCCCCAGCATTTT
V: TRBV7-2
length: 14
size: -
J: TRBJ1-5
D: -

CDR3: CASAHTFSSYNEQFF
DNA: TGTGCCAGCGCCCATACGTTCAGCTCCTACAATGAGCAGTTCTTC
V: TRBV6-5
length: 15
size: -
J: TRBJ2-1
D: -

CDR3: CSAFLGGEQFF
DNA: TGCAGCGCATTCTTAGGAGGTGAGCAGTTCTTC
V: TRBV29-1
length: 11
size: few
J: TRBJ2-1
D: -

CDR3: CAWSVLGAYSNQPQHF
DNA: TGTGCCTGGAGTGTTTTGGGGGCGTATAGCAATCAGCCCCAGCATTTT
V: TRBV30
length: 16
size: -
J: TRBJ1-5
D: -

CDR3: CASSETGAYEQYF
DNA: TGTGCCAGCAGTGAGACGGGGGCCTACGAGCAGTACTTC
V: TRBV2
length: 13
size: -
J: TRBJ2-7
D: -

CDR3: CSVEWEAYEAFF
DNA: TGCAGCGTTGAATGGGAGGCCTACGAAGCTTTCTTT
V: TRBV29-1
length: 12
size: -
J: TRBJ1-1
D: -

CDR3: CASSLDDGNYNEQFF
DNA: TGTGCCAGCAGCTTAGACGACGGGAACTACAATGAGCAGTTCTTC
V: TRBV7-2
length: 15
size: -
J: TRBJ2-1
D: -

CDR3: CASSQGGSGDTEAFF
DNA: TGTGCCAGCAGCCAAGGGGGTTCGGGGGACACTGAAGCTTTCTTT
V: TRBV4-2
length: 15
size: once
J: TRBJ1-1
D: -

CDR3: CAISESLRYEQYF
DNA: TGTGCCATCAGTGAGTCTTTACGGTACGAGCAGTACTTC
V: TRBV10-3
length: 13
size: -
J: TRBJ2-7
D: -

CDR3: CASSLTGGFRETQYF
DNA: TGTGCCAGCAGTTTGACAGGGGGCTTTCGGGAGACCCAGTACTTC
V: TRBV28
length: 15
size: -
J: TRBJ2-5
D: TRBD1

CDR3: CASSPDRPGNTIYF
DNA: TGTGCCAGCAGCCCGGACAGACCTGGAAACACCATATATTTT
V: TRBV6-1
length: 14
size: -
J: TRBJ1-3
D: -

CDR3: CSVEARGYGYTF
DNA: TGCAGCGTTGAAGCTCGGGGATATGGCTACACCTTC
V: TRBV29-1
length: 12
size: -
J: TRBJ1-2
D: -

CDR3: CASSLKGGNYGYTF
DNA: TGTGCCAGCAGTTTAAAAGGGGGTAACTATGGCTACACCTTC
V: TRBV27
length: 14
size: -
J: TRBJ1-2
D: -

CDR3: CAGQDFENTIYF
DNA: TGTGCCGGACAGGACTTTGAAAACACCATATATTTT
V: TRBV25-1
length: 12
size: -
J: TRBJ1-3
D: TRBD1

CDR3: CASSQLAGTGELFF
DNA: TGTGCCAGCAGTCAGCTAGCGGGCACCGGGGAGCTGTTTTTT
V: TRBV6-4
length: 14
size: -
J: TRBJ2-2
D: TRBD2

CDR3: CASSLGRDSTLETQYF
DNA: TGTGCCAGCAGCTTGGGGCGGGACTCCACACTAGAGACCCAGTACTTC
V: TRBV5-8
length: 16
size: -
J: TRBJ2-5
D: -

CDR3: CASSLDNLAGGTYEQYF
DNA: TGTGCCAGCAGCTTAGACAACCTAGCGGGAGGTACCTACGAGCAGTACTTC
V: TRBV7-2
length: 17
size: -
J: TRBJ2-7
D: TRBD2

CDR3: CATSRPPGGSPSYEQYF
DNA: TGTGCCACCAGCAGACCCCCTGGGGGCAGTCCCTCGTACGAGCAGTACTTC
V: TRBV15
length: 17
size: -
J: TRBJ2-7
D: -

CDR3: CASSGEELYGYTF
DNA: TGTGCCAGCAGTGGGGAGGAGCTTTATGGCTACACCTTC
V: TRBV25-1
length: 13
size: few
J: TRBJ1-2
D: -

CDR3: CASSLTGTGRLDYGYTF
DNA: TGTGCCAGCAGCTTGACCGGGACAGGCAGATTAGACTATGGCTACACCTTC
V: TRBV9
length: 17
size: once
J: TRBJ1-2
D: TRBD1

CDR3: CASSSGVAGYTF
DNA: TGTGCCAGCAGCTCCGGGGTGGCTGGCTACACCTTC
V: TRBV7-9
length: 12
size: once
J: TRBJ1-2
D: -

CDR3: CASRSTGGYNSPLHF
DNA: TGTGCCAGCAGGTCGACAGGGGGTTATAATTCACCCCTCCACTTT
V: TRBV6-1
length: 15
size: -
J: TRBJ1-6
D: TRBD1

CDR3: CAISIDRGRTEAFF
DNA: TGTGCCATCAGTATCGACAGGGGGCGCACTGAAGCTTTCTTT
V: TRBV10-3
length: 14
size: -
J: TRBJ1-1
D: TRBD1

CDR3: CASSLNRGQQYF
DNA: TGCGCCAGCAGCCTCAACAGGGGACAGCAGTACTTC
V: TRBV5-1
length: 12
size: -
J: TRBJ2-7
D: TRBD1

CDR3: CASSLGLAGGHNEQFF
DNA: TGTGCCAGCAGTTTGGGCCTAGCGGGAGGGCACAATGAGCAGTTCTTC
V: TRBV27
length: 16
size: -
J: TRBJ2-1
D: TRBD2

CDR3: CSVEAGQGSYEQYF
DNA: TGCAGCGTTGAAGCTGGACAGGGCTCCTACGAGCAGTACTTC
V: TRBV29-1
length: 14
size: -
J: TRBJ2-7
D: TRBD1

CDR3: CASSFGLAGEGSYEQYF
DNA: TGTGCCAGCAGCTTCGGGCTAGCGGGAGAAGGGTCCTACGAGCAGTACTTC
V: TRBV7-9
length: 17
size: -
J: TRBJ2-7
D: TRBD2

CDR3: CASSSPRVNTQYF
DNA: TGTGCCAGCAGCTCCCCCCGAGTGAATACGCAGTATTTT
V: TRBV5-4
length: 13
size: -
J: TRBJ2-3
D: -

CDR3: CASSPIGGQGSYEQYF
DNA: TGTGCCAGCAGCCCGATTGGGGGACAGGGATCCTACGAGCAGTACTTC
V: TRBV11-3
length: 16
size: -
J: TRBJ2-7
D: TRBD1

CDR3: CASSAGLAGGGELFF
DNA: TGTGCCAGCAGCGCGGGACTAGCGGGGGGCGGGGAGCTGTTTTTT
V: TRBV7-2
length: 15
size: -
J: TRBJ2-2
D: TRBD2

CDR3: CASSRLGFGELFF
DNA: TGTGCCAGCAGTCGACTAGGTTTCGGGGAGCTGTTTTTT
V: TRBV6-6
length: 13
size: -
J: TRBJ2-2
D: -